Below are 10 T cell receptor beta chains sequenced from a single sample in a study of blood T cell repertoires in COVID-19. TCRdb's copy holds only in-frame clones and misses some; the assay was immunoSEQ multiplex PCR. Found here are some 180,000 clones, around 85% of them singletons; the top ten hold about 8.8%. The sequenced material came from peripheral blood. Receptors originate from a woman older than 75 with COVID-19, enrolled during active disease.

The V call is TRBV9, the J call TRBJ1-4; perhaps TRBD1 as D (5 bases). The ends were cut back, 2 bases at V and 12 bases at J, with 11 bases in the middle. The germline V gene has CDR1 SGDLS and CDR2 YYNGEE. The CDR3 covers 12 residues. For the CDR3, the DNA is TGTGCCAGCAGCGTCTATGGGGGGGAACTGTTTTTT. This translates into CASSVYGGELFF.

The chain recombines TRBV7-9 with TRBJ2-2, with D possibly TRBD1 on 6 matching bases. Germline V CDR1 and CDR2: SEHNR, FQNEAQ (reference sequence). V shed 11 bases and J shed 1 base, with 14 bases lying between them. The length of the CDR3 is 14 residues. CDR3 DNA sequence: TGTGCCCTTCAGACAGGCTTGAACACCGGGGAGCTGTTTTTT. Translating it yields CALQTGLNTGELFF. Complete variable domain (other parts from reference TRBV7-9 and TRBJ2-2): DTGVSQNPRHKITKRGQNVTFRCDPISEHNRLYWYRQTLGQGPEFLTYFQNEAQLEKSRLLSDRFSAERPKGSFSTLEIQRTEQGDSAMYLCALQTGLNTGELFFGEGSRLTVL.

J is TRBJ1-2 and V is TRBV7-9, with TRBD1 matching over 8 bases. With 8 bases clipped from V and 5 bases from J, the junction kept 4 bases outside the gene matches. CDR1 and CDR2 from the germline V gene are SEHNR and FQNEAQ (reference sequence). This CDR3 spans 12 amino acids. The CDR3 loop is CASGRTGYGYTF. The CDR3, as DNA: TGTGCCAGCGGACGGACAGGGTATGGCTACACCTTC.

The V and J genes are TRBV5-1 and TRBJ1-1; 7 nucleotides align to TRBD1. J was trimmed by 2 bases and V by 4 bases; bases with no gene match: 8. CDR1 is SGHRS, CDR2 YFSETQ, per germline. The CDR3 is 15 residues long. CDR3 bases: TGCGCCAGCAGCCCGACCCAGGGGGTTAACACTGAAGCTTTCTTT. This gives the protein CASSPTQGVNTEAFF.

The chain has TRBV19 and TRBJ2-7; perhaps TRBD2 as D (5 bases). Germline lookup yields CDR1 LNHDA and CDR2 SQIVND (reference sequence). The CDR3 contains 14 residues. Trimming removed 6 bases at V and 6 bases at J, with 18 bases between. The CDR3 sequence: CASRARNGLSEQYF. The DNA of the CDR3 is TGTGCCAGTAGGGCGAGGAACGGACTCTCCGAGCAGTACTTC.

This chain uses TRBV27 with TRBJ2-2, with 8 nucleotides matching TRBD2. Looked up from germline, CDR1 is MNHEY and CDR2 is SMNVEV (reference sequence). The J segment lost 4 bases and the V segment lost 5 bases, leaving 18 bases of the junction unmatched. The CDR3 has 19 amino acids. The CDR3: CASSPRRGYGTRVTGELFF. CDR3 nucleotides: TGTGCCAGCAGTCCTCGTAGAGGGTACGGGACTAGAGTCACCGGGGAGCTGTTTTTT.

This rearrangement joins TRBV5-1 to TRBJ2-2; the match to TRBD2 covers 7 bases. The CDR3 is made up of 14 amino acids. The V gene end was trimmed by 4 bases and the J gene end by 6 bases; junction bases not matched to a gene: 6. CDR1 and CDR2 from the germline V gene are SGHRS and YFSETQ. CDR3 residues: CASSPGTTSGELFF. For the CDR3, the DNA is TGCGCCAGCAGCCCCGGGACTACTTCCGGGGAGCTGTTTTTT.

In its sample, this clone was seen once. V usage is TRBV9 and J usage is TRBJ1-3, with D possibly TRBD1 on 6 matching bases. In germline, CDR1 is SGDLS, CDR2 YYNGEE. The CDR3 covers 14 residues. V dropped 4 bases and J dropped 3 bases, with 11 bases sitting between them. The CDR3 DNA is TGTGCCAGCAGCCAACAGGGCTTTGGAAACACCATATATTTT. Its protein product is CASSQQGFGNTIYF.

This chain connects TRBV11-2 to TRBJ1-1, with a tentative D call TRBD1 (5 bases). This CDR3 has 15 residues. From germline, CDR1 is SGHAT and CDR2 FQNNGV. V lost 5 bases and J 4 bases, leaving 17 bases between the germline ends. In nucleotides, the CDR3 is TGTGCCAGCAGCCCTGGGAGGGGCACGGGCACTGAAGCTTTCTTT. Translating gives CASSPGRGTGTEAFF.

The V call is TRBV5-1, the J call TRBJ1-5, with D possibly TRBD1 on 5 matching bases. V was clipped by 4 bases and J by 5 bases, with 10 bases between them. CDR1 is SGHRS, CDR2 YFSETQ, per germline. The CDR3 is 13 residues long. The CDR3 loop is CASSTGGDQPQHF. The CDR3 bases are TGCGCCAGCAGCACCGGGGGGGATCAGCCCCAGCATTTT.